The rows below give T cell receptor beta chains drawn from one sample of a study of T cell repertoires and HLA-DP antigens. These receptors have no known antigen. TCRdb's table, derived via immunoSEQ multiplex PCR, lists solely in-frame clones and lacks some. The sample includes around 70,000 clones, roughly 77% of them seen just once. The sequenced sample consisted of CD4+ T cells from PBMCs. These receptors came from a man aged 60-69 years in good health and CMV-seronegative. CDR3s include the opening cysteine and the closing phenylalanine or tryptophan. D genes are given only for firm matches. Clone size is stated in some rows and not others, as once, few, many or a class when expanded.

j_gene,abundance,d_gene,v_gene,CDR3nt,CDR3aa
TRBJ1-3,.,.,TRBV10-3,TGTGCCATCAGCGCAACCCAGGGAGTAGACACCATATATTTT,CAISATQGVDTIYF
TRBJ2-1,once,TRBD2,TRBV9,TGTGCCAGCAGCGTAGGGGGTAGCGGGGGCCCCTCCTACAATGAGCAGTTCTTC,CASSVGGSGGPSYNEQFF
TRBJ1-1,.,TRBD1,TRBV11-2,TGTGCCAGCAGCTGGGAAGGGACAGGGGCGACGAACACTGAAGCTTTCTTT,CASSWEGTGATNTEAFF
TRBJ1-5,.,.,TRBV6-1,TGTGCCAGCAGCCACGGGGCGAATCAGCCCCAGCATTTT,CASSHGANQPQHF
TRBJ2-3,.,TRBD2,TRBV6-5,TGTGCCAGCAGTTACAGCGGGAGGACCACAGATACGCAGTATTTT,CASSYSGRTTDTQYF
TRBJ2-7,.,.,TRBV6-6,TGTGCCAGCAGAGCGGACGGGAACTACGAGCAGTACTTC,CASRADGNYEQYF
TRBJ2-3,.,.,TRBV5-1,TGCGCCAGCACCTTCGCGGGCGGGTTGGACCCTAGCACAGATACGCAGTATTTT,CASTFAGGLDPSTDTQYF
TRBJ1-2,.,.,TRBV4-3,TGCGCCAGCAGCCAAGGCAGGGGCAGCTATGGCTACACCTTC,CASSQGRGSYGYTF
TRBJ2-3,.,TRBD2,TRBV7-3,TGTGCCAGCAGCACCGGGACTAGCGGTCTCACAGATACGCAGTATTTT,CASSTGTSGLTDTQYF
TRBJ2-2,few,TRBD2,TRBV6-6,TGTGCCAGTGAACCGGGACTAGCGGGGGCCGGGGAGCTGTTTTTT,CASEPGLAGAGELFF
TRBJ2-2,.,.,TRBV7-9,TGTGCCAGCAGCAAGGACTTAAACACCGGGGAGCTGTTTTTT,CASSKDLNTGELFF
TRBJ2-3,few,.,TRBV6-5,TGTGCCAGCAGACCCGGCAGTAGCACAGATACGCAGTATTTT,CASRPGSSTDTQYF
TRBJ1-6,.,.,TRBV4-3,TGCGCCAGCAGCCAGCAGGGGCTAAATTCACCCCTCCACTTT,CASSQQGLNSPLHF
TRBJ1-1,once,TRBD1,TRBV7-2,TGTGCCAGCAGCCCGCCTCAGGGGGCCCGGAAAGCTTTCTTT,CASSPPQGARKAFF
TRBJ2-1,.,.,TRBV4-3,TGCGCCAGCAGCCGAGAGGCCTCCTACAATGAGCAGTTCTTC,CASSREASYNEQFF
TRBJ2-1,.,TRBD2,TRBV5-4,TGTGCCAGCAGCGGCGGGACTAGCGGGGGGCTATACAATGAGCAGTTCTTC,CASSGGTSGGLYNEQFF
TRBJ1-1,few,TRBD1,TRBV9,TGTGCCAGCAGCGTGGGCGGCAGGGGGGACACTGAAGCTTTCTTT,CASSVGGRGDTEAFF
TRBJ1-1,.,.,TRBV27,TGTGCCAGCAGTTTATCCCGCATCGAGGGGTACACTGAAGCTTTCTTT,CASSLSRIEGYTEAFF
TRBJ2-1,.,.,TRBV5-1,TGCGCCAGCAGCGCCCAGAGGGGGGACTACAATGAGCAGTTCTTC,CASSAQRGDYNEQFF
TRBJ2-1,once,.,TRBV7-9,TGTGCCAGCAGCTTAGTTGGAGGGAGGACCTCCTACAATGAGCAGTTCTTC,CASSLVGGRTSYNEQFF
TRBJ1-6,.,.,TRBV2,TGTGCCAGCCGGGGGACGCCTAATTCACCCCTCCACTTT,CASRGTPNSPLHF
TRBJ2-3,.,TRBD2,TRBV7-2,TGTGCCAGCAGCCCGTCCTTAGGGAGGGCGACAGATACGCAGTATTTT,CASSPSLGRATDTQYF
TRBJ1-2,.,.,TRBV7-2,TGTGCCAGCAGCCCTTCGAGACAGACCTCTAACTATGGCTACACCTTC,CASSPSRQTSNYGYTF
TRBJ2-5,.,.,TRBV25-1,TGTGCCAGCAGTGACTTAGGAGGGGAAGAGACCCAGTACTTC,CASSDLGGEETQYF
TRBJ2-3,.,.,TRBV6-5,TGTGCCAGCAGCTCCGGTACAGGGATAGATACGCAGTATTTT,CASSSGTGIDTQYF
TRBJ1-6,.,.,TRBV5-1,TGCGCCAGCAGTGACGTACGTGAGAATTCACCCCTCCACTTT,CASSDVRENSPLHF
TRBJ2-5,once,.,TRBV5-4,TGTGCCAGCAGCTTAAATCGGGGGCGTCAAGAGACCCAGTACTTC,CASSLNRGRQETQYF
TRBJ2-2,.,TRBD2,TRBV11-2,TGTGCCAGCAGCTTCAACCTAGCGGGGGCGAACACCGGGGAGCTGTTTTTT,CASSFNLAGANTGELFF
TRBJ1-2,.,.,TRBV27,TGTGCCACACAGGATAGAGGCTATGGCTACACCTTC,CATQDRGYGYTF
TRBJ2-5,.,TRBD2,TRBV5-4,TGTGCCAGCAGCTTGCGCGGGGGGGCGATAGAGACCCAGTACTTC,CASSLRGGAIETQYF
TRBJ2-5,.,.,TRBV14,TGTGCCAGCAGCCAAGGATGGGGGGACGAAGAGACCCAGTACTTC,CASSQGWGDEETQYF
TRBJ1-6,.,.,TRBV6-5,TGTGCCAGCAGTAGTACGCGCATCTCTTCACCCCTCCACTTT,CASSSTRISSPLHF
TRBJ1-2,once,.,TRBV7-2,TGTGCCAGCAGCTTAGGGGAGGGCGCAAACTATGGCTACACCTTC,CASSLGEGANYGYTF
TRBJ2-2,.,TRBD1,TRBV4-3,TGCGCCAGCAGCCAAGTTAAGGGACAGGGGGACACCGGGGAGCTGTTTTTT,CASSQVKGQGDTGELFF
TRBJ1-2,.,.,TRBV4-3,TGCGCCAGCGGCCGCGGAGGGCGAAGCTATGGCTACACCTTC,CASGRGGRSYGYTF
TRBJ1-5,.,TRBD1,TRBV4-1,TGCGCCAGCAGCCAAGCCGGGACAGGCAATCAGCCCCAGCATTTT,CASSQAGTGNQPQHF
TRBJ2-2,.,TRBD1,TRBV10-2,TGCGCCAGCAGTGAGAGACAGGGGAGTACCGGGGAGCTGTTTTTT,CASSERQGSTGELFF
TRBJ1-2,.,.,TRBV5-1,TGCGCCAGCAGCTTGTTAGCAGGGAGTTTCTATGGCTACACCTTC,CASSLLAGSFYGYTF
TRBJ1-3,.,.,TRBV6-6,TGTGCGGTACGGGGGCAGGGGAATGGAAACACCATATATTTT,CAVRGQGNGNTIYF
TRBJ1-6,.,.,TRBV7-2,TGTGCCAGCAGCTGGGGGAAGTATAATTCACCCCTCCACTTT,CASSWGKYNSPLHF
TRBJ2-2,.,TRBD2,TRBV7-2,TGTGCCAGCAGCTCCCCACTAGCGGGAGCGCCCGGGGAGCTGTTTTTT,CASSSPLAGAPGELFF
TRBJ2-7,.,.,TRBV6-5,TGTGCCAGCAGTCTACGGGACACGCTTGTTAAGCAGTACTTC,CASSLRDTLVKQYF